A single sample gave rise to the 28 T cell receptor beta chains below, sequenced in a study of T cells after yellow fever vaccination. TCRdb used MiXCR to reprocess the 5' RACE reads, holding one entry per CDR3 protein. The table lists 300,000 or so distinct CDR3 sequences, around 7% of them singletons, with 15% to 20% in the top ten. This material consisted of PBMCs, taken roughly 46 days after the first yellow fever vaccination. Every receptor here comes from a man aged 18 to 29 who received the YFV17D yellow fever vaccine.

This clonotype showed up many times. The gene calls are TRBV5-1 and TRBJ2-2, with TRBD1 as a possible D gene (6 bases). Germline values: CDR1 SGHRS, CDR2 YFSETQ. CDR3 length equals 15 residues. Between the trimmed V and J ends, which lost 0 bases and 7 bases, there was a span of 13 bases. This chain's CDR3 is CASSLGGPTVGELFF. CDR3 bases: TGCGCCAGCAGCTTGGGGGGGCCTACCGTCGGGGAGCTGTTTTTT. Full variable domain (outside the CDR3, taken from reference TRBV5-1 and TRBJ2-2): KAGVTQTPRYLIKTRGQQVTLSCSPISGHRSVSWYQQTPGQGLQFLFEYFSETQRNKGNFPGRFSGRQFSNSRSEMNVSTLELGDSALYLCASSLGGPTVGELFFGEGSRLTVL.

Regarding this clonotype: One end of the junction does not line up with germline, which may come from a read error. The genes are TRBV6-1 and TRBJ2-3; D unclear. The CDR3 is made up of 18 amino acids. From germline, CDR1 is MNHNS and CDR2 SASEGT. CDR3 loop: CASREASNLGPPRNTQYF. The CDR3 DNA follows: TGTGCCAGCCGTGAAGCTTCAAATTTAGGGCCCCCGAGAAATACGCAGTATTTT.

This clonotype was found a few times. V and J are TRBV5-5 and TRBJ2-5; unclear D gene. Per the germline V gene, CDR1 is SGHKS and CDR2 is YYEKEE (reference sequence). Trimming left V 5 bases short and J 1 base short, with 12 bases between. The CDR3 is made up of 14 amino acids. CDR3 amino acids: CASRPEEGQETQYF. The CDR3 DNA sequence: TGTGCCAGCAGACCCGAAGAAGGCCAAGAGACCCAGTACTTC.

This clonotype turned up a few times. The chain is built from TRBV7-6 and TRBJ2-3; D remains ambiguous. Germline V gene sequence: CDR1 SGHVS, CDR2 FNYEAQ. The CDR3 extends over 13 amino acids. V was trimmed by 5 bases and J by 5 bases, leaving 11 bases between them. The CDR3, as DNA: TGTGCCAGCAGCCCACAGATGGGAGATACGCAGTATTTT. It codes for CASSPQMGDTQYF.

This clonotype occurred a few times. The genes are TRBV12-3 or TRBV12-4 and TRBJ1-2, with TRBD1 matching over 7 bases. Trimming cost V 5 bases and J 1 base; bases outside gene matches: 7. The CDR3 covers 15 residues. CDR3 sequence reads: CASSKQGQLNYGYTF. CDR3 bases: TGTGCCAGCAGTAAACAGGGACAGCTTAACTATGGCTACACCTTC.

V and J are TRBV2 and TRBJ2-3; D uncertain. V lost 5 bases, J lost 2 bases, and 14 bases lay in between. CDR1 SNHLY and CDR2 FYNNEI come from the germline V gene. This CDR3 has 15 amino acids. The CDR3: CASSSSPLSTDTQYF. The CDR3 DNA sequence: TGTGCCAGCAGTTCCAGCCCGCTCTCCACAGATACGCAGTATTTT.

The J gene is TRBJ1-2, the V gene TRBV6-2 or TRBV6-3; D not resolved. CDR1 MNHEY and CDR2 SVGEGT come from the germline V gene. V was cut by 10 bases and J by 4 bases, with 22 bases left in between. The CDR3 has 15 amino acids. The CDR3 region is CATDNPGYTSYGYTF. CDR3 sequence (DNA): TGTGCCACCGATAACCCGGGCTACACCTCCTATGGCTACACCTTC.

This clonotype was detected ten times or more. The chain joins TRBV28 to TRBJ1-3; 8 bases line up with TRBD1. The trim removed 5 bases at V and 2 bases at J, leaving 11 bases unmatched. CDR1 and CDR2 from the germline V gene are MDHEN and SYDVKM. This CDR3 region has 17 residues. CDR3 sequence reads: CASSPSMTGVAGNTIYF. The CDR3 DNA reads TGTGCCAGCAGTCCAAGCATGACAGGGGTGGCTGGAAACACCATATATTTT.

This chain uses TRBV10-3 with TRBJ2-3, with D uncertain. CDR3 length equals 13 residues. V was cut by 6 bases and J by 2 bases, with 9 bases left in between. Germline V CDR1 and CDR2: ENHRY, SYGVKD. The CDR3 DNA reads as TGTGCCATCAGCTCCACTCCCACAGATACGCAGTATTTT. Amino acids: CAISSTPTDTQYF.

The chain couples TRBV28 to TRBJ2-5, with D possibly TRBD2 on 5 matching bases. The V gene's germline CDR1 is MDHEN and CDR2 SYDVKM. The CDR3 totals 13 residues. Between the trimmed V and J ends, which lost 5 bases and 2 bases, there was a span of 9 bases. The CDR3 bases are TGTGCCAGCAGTACCCCGGGGCAAGAGACCCAGTACTTC. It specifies CASSTPGQETQYF. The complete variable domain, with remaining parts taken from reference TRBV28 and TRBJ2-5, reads DVKVTQSSRYLVKRTGEKVFLECVQDMDHENMFWYRQDPGLGLRLIYFSYDVKMKEKGDIPEGYSVSREKKERFSLILESASTNQTSMYLCASSTPGQETQYFGPGTRLLVL.

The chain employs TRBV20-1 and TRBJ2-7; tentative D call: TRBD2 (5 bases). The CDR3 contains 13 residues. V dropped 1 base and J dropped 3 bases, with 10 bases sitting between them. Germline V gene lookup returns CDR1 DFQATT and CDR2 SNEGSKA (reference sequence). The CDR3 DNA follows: TGCAGTGCTAGAGGTGTGACTAACTACGAGCAGTACTTC. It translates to CSARGVTNYEQYF.

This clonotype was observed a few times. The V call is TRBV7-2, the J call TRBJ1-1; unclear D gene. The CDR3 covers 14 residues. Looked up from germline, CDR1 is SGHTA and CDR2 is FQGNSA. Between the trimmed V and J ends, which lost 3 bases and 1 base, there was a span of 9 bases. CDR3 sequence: CASSFVGENTEAFF. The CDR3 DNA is TGTGCCAGCAGCTTCGTGGGCGAGAACACTGAAGCTTTCTTT.

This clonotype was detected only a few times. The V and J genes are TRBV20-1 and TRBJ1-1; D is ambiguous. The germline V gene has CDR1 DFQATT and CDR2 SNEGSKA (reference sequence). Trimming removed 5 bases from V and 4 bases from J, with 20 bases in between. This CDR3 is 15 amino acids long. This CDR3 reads CSAPGPQTASTEAFF. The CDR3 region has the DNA TGCAGTGCTCCCGGGCCCCAGACCGCTTCCACTGAAGCTTTCTTT.

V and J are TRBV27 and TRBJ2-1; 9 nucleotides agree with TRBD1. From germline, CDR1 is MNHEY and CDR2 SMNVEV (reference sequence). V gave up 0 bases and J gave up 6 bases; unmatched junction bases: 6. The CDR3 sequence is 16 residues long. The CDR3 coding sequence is TGTGCCAGCAGTTTATCACCACCGGGACAGGGCAATGAGCAGTTCTTC. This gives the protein CASSLSPPGQGNEQFF.

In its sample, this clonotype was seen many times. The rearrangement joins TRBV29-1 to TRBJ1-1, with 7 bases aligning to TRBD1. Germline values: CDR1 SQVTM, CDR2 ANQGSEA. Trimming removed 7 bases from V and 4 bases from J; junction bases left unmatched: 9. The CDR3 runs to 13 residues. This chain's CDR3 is CSGERGRGTEAFF. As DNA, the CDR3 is TGCAGCGGGGAAAGGGGGCGAGGCACTGAAGCTTTCTTT. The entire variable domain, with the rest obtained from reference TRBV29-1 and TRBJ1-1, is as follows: SAVISQKPSRDICQRGTSLTIQCQVDSQVTMMFWYRQQPGQSLTLIATANQGSEATYESGFVIDKFPISRPNLTFSTLTVSNMSPEDSSIYLCSGERGRGTEAFFGQGTRLTVV.

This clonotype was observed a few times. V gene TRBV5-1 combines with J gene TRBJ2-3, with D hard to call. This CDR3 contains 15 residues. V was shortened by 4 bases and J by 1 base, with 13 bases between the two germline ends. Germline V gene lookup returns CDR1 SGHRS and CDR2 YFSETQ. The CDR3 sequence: CASSTELLGTDTQYF. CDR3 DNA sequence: TGCGCCAGCAGCACCGAATTACTTGGCACAGATACGCAGTATTTT.

The CDR3, as DNA: TGTGCCAGCAGTTACTGGAAAGGGGGCCCTACTAACTATGGCTACACCTTC. It specifies CASSYWKGGPTNYGYTF. This chain links TRBV6-5 with TRBJ1-2; the match to TRBD1 covers 7 bases. Germline assignment: CDR1 MNHEY and CDR2 SVGAGI. The CDR3 loop spans 17 amino acids. V lost 1 base to trimming and J lost 0 bases; unmatched junction nucleotides: 8.

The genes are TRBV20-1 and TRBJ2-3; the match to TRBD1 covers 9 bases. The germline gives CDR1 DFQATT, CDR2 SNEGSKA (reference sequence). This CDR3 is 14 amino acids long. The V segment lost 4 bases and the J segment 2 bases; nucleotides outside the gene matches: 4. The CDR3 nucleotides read TGCAGTGCTAACAGGGGGCTTATCACAGATACGCAGTATTTT. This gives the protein CSANRGLITDTQYF.

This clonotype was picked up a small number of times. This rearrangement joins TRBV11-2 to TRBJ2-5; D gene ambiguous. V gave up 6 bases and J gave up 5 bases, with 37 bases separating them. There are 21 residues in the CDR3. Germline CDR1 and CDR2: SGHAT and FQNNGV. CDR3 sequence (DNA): TGTGCCAGCAGTCCCCTACCCCTAACCTGGGCTAGAACCGAAACGAGGGAGACCCAGTACTTC. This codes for CASSPLPLTWARTETRETQYF.

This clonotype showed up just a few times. In DNA form, the CDR3 reads TGCAGCGTTGTTCTTACAGGGTCCTACGAGCAGTACGTC. Translated: CSVVLTGSYEQYV. The rearrangement links TRBV29-1 to TRBJ2-7; perhaps TRBD1 as D (6 bases). The germline CDR1 and CDR2 sequences are SQVTM and ANQGSEA. This CDR3 comprises 13 residues. V lost 4 bases and J 1 base, leaving 11 bases between the germline ends.

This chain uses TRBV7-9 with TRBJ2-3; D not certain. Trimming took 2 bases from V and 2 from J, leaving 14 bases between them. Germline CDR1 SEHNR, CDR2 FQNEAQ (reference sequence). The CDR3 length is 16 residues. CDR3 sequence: CASSLTPNTVTDTQYF. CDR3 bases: TGTGCCAGCAGCTTAACCCCTAACACGGTCACAGATACGCAGTATTTT.

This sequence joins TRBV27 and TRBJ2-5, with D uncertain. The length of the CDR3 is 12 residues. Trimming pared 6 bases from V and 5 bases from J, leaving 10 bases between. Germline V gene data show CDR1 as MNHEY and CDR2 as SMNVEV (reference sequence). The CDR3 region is CASRSIGETQYF. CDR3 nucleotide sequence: TGTGCCAGCAGATCGATTGGGGAGACCCAGTACTTC.

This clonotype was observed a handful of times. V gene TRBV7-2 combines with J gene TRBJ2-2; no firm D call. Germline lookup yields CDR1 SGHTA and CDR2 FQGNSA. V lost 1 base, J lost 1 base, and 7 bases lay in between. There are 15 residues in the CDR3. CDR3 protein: CASSLVVLNTGELFF. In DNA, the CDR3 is TGTGCCAGCAGCTTAGTCGTCTTGAACACCGGGGAGCTGTTTTTT. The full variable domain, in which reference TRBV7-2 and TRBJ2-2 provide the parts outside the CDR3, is GAGVSQSPSNKVTEKGKDVELRCDPISGHTALYWYRQSLGQGLEFLIYFQGNSAPDKSGLPSDRFSAERTGGSVSTLTIQRTQQEDSAVYLCASSLVVLNTGELFFGEGSRLTVL.

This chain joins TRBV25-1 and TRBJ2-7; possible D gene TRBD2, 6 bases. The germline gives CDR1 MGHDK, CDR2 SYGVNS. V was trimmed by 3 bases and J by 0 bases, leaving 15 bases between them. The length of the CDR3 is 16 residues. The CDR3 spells CASSDEAGTNSYEQYF. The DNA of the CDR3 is TGTGCCAGCAGTGATGAGGCGGGGACGAACTCCTACGAGCAGTACTTC.

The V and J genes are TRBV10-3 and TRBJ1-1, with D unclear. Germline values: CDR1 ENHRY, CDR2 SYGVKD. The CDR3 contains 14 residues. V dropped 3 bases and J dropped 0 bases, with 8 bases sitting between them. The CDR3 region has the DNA TGTGCCATCAGTGAAGCCGCACTGAACACTGAAGCTTTCTTT. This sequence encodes CAISEAALNTEAFF.

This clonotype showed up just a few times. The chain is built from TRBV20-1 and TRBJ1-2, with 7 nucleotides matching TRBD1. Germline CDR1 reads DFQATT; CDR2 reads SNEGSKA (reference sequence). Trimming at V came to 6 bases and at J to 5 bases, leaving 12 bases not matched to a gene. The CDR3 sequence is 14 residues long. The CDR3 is CSATSDRVEYGYTF. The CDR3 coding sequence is TGCAGTGCCACCTCAGACAGGGTTGAATATGGCTACACCTTC.

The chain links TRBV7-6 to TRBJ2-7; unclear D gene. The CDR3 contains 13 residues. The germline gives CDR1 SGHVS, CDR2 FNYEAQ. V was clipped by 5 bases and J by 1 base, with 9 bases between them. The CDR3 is CASSADRSYEQYF. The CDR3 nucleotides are TGTGCCAGCAGCGCTGATAGGTCCTACGAGCAGTACTTC.

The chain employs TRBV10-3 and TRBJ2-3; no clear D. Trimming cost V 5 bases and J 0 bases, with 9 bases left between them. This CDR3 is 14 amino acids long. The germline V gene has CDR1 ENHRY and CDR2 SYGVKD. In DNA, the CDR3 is TGTGCCATCAGTTATTCCAGGAGCACAGATACGCAGTATTTT. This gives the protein CAISYSRSTDTQYF.